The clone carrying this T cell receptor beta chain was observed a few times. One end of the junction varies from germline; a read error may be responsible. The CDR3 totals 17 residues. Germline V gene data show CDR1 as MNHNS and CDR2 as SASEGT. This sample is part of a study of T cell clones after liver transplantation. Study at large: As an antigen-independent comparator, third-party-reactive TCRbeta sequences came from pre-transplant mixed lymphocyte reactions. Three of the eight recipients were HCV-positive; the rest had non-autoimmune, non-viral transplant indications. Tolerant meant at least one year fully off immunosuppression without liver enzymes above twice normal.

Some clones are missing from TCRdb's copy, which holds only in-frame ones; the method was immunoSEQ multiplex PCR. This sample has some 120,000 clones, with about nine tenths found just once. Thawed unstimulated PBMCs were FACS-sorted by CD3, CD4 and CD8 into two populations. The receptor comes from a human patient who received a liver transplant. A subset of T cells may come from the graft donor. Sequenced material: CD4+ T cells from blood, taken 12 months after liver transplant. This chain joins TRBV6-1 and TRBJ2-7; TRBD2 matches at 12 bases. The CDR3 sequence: CASSEALAGGPNYEQYF. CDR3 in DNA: TGTGCCAGCAGCGAAGCGCTAGCGGGAGGGCCAAACTACGAGCAGTACTTC.